The 4 T cell receptor beta chains below were found in one sample sequenced in a study of blood T cell repertoires in COVID-19. Clones were sequenced by immunoSEQ multiplex PCR, and TCRdb holds only the in-frame ones, with some missing. The data show 150,000 to 200,000 clones, over 75% seen once. Sequenced: peripheral blood. Source of these receptors: a man aged 50-60 years with acute or convalescent COVID-19.

The rearrangement uses TRBV5-6 and TRBJ2-5; a weak D match, TRBD1 (7 bases). With 4 bases removed from V and 3 bases from J, the gap between germline ends came to 13 bases. In germline, CDR1 is SGHDT, CDR2 YYEEEE. CDR3 length: 14 residues. The CDR3 nucleotides are TGTGCCAGCAGCCCCCGGGGGACAGAAGAGACCCAGTACTTC. This codes for CASSPRGTEETQYF.

The gene calls are TRBV7-5 and TRBJ2-1; TRBD2, as called in the table, went unchecked against the DNA. TRBV7-5 is labeled a pseudogene. CDR3 length: 17 residues. CDR3 nucleotides: TGTGTCAGAAGAACTAGCGGGAGGGGGGGCGTTGAGAATGAGCAGTTCTTC. It encodes CVRRTSGRGGVENEQFF.

This rearrangement joins TRBV4-2 to TRBJ1-3; D is undetermined. CDR3 length: 16 amino acids. Germline V gene data show CDR1 as LGHNA and CDR2 as YNFKEQ. Between the trimmed V and J ends, which lost 5 bases and 0 bases, there was a span of 14 bases. As DNA, the CDR3 is TGTGCCAGCAGCGCCCAAACGGTGAGCTCTGGAAACACCATATATTTT. Its protein is CASSAQTVSSGNTIYF.

This chain uses TRBV6-5 with TRBJ2-7, with TRBD2 matching 10 bases. J gave up 1 base and V 7 bases, and 4 bases lay outside the gene matches. The CDR3 extends over 14 amino acids. CDR1 and CDR2 from the germline V gene are MNHEY and SVGAGI. As DNA, the CDR3 is TGTGCCAGCAAAACAGCGGGAGGGTCCTACGAGCAGTACTTC. Encoded protein: CASKTAGGSYEQYF.